This entry lists 24 T cell receptor beta chains sequenced from one sample in a study of T cell repertoires in cytomegalovirus infection. TCRdb processed the reads anew with MiXCR; each CDR3 protein has one entry. The profile shows 680,000 or so distinct CDR3 sequences, approximately 34% of them singletons. Specimen: PBMCs. The receptors here all came from a human donor in good health (CMV status not recorded). Some clones in this sample may be carry-over from other donors' samples.

This clonotype was observed many times. The chain is built from TRBV7-2 and TRBJ2-3; 12 bases map to TRBD2. Germline V CDR1 and CDR2: SGHTA, FQGNSA. CDR3 length: 18 amino acids. The junction had 10 bases not matched to a gene; V was cut back by 0 bases and J by 6 bases. The CDR3 region has the DNA TGTGCCAGCAGCTTAGCGCTCCTAGCGGGAGGGCCTGGGGATACGCAGTATTTT. Amino acid sequence: CASSLALLAGGPGDTQYF.

A word on this clonotype: The CDR3 end shows no conserved phenylalanine or tryptophan, and so a read error is likely. The chain uses TRBV7-2 and TRBJ2-1; 9 bases map to TRBD2. Trimming at V came to 5 bases and at J to 4 bases, leaving 6 bases not matched to a gene. From germline, CDR1 is SGHTA and CDR2 FQGNSA. CDR3 size: 15 residues. The CDR3 nucleotides read TGTGCCAGCAGCCTGTCTAGCGGGGTATACAATGAGCAGTTCTGC. Translated, it gives CASSLSSGVYNEQFC.

About this clonotype itself: A much larger clone differs by one base, so this may be a read error. The conserved phenylalanine or tryptophan is not found at the CDR3 terminus, so this likely reflects a read error. V usage is TRBV12-3 or TRBV12-4 and J usage is TRBJ1-4, with D possibly being TRBD1 (6 bases). V was shortened by 6 bases and J by 7 bases, with 18 bases between the two germline ends. The CDR3 totals 15 residues. CDR3 residues: CASREKGLGGEKLFL. CDR3 bases: TGTGCCAGCAGAGAAAAGGGCCTAGGGGGTGAAAAACTGTTTCTT.

This chain uses TRBV28 with TRBJ2-7; TRBD1 is a possible D gene (5 bases). This CDR3 contains 12 residues. CDR1 and CDR2 from the germline V gene are MDHEN and SYDVKM. V was pared by 7 bases and J by 3 bases, with 10 bases between. The CDR3 is CASTQGYYEQYF. CDR3 DNA sequence: TGTGCCAGCACGCAGGGCTACTACGAGCAGTACTTC.

This clonotype was detected only a few times. The gene calls are TRBV6-1 and TRBJ1-5; no firm D call. The germline V and J ends were trimmed by 2 bases and 0 bases, with 5 bases remaining between them. The germline V gene has CDR1 MNHNS and CDR2 SASEGT. CDR3 length: 14 residues. Written as DNA, the CDR3 is TGTGCCAGCAGTGAACGGAGTAGCAATCAGCCCCAGCATTTT. Encoded protein: CASSERSSNQPQHF.

This clonotype turned up a few times. The V call is TRBV10-2, the J call TRBJ2-5, with 8 nucleotides matching TRBD1. Looked up from germline, CDR1 is WSHSY and CDR2 is SAAADI. V lost 2 bases to trimming and J lost 5 bases; unmatched junction nucleotides: 13. This CDR3 comprises 17 residues. DNA for the CDR3: TGCGCCAGCAGTGAGCCTCCGGGACAGGACCCCAGCGAGACCCAGTACTTC. Its protein product is CASSEPPGQDPSETQYF.

V gene TRBV5-1 combines with J gene TRBJ2-7, with TRBD1 identical over 8 bases. The CDR3 runs 18 residues. V gave up 0 bases and J gave up 4 bases; unmatched junction bases: 15. Germline-derived CDR1 and CDR2 are SGHRS and YFSETQ. The CDR3 nucleotides read TGCGCCAGCAGCTTGGAACCTCCTTGGACAGGGATCTCTTACGAGCAGTACTTC. This gives the protein CASSLEPPWTGISYEQYF.

The chain links TRBV28 to TRBJ2-5; D might be TRBD1 (5 bases). Germline CDR1 and CDR2: MDHEN and SYDVKM. The CDR3 is 14 amino acids. The V and J ends lost 3 bases and 1 base respectively, with 9 bases between them. The CDR3 reads CASSFRQSQETQYF. CDR3 bases: TGTGCCAGCAGTTTTAGACAGTCCCAAGAGACCCAGTACTTC. Variable domain in full (rest from reference TRBV28 and TRBJ2-5): DVKVTQSSRYLVKRTGEKVFLECVQDMDHENMFWYRQDPGLGLRLIYFSYDVKMKEKGDIPEGYSVSREKKERFSLILESASTNQTSMYLCASSFRQSQETQYFGPGTRLLVL.

The count of this clonotype is one. The rearrangement joins TRBV11-2 to TRBJ1-2, with a possible D match to TRBD1 (5 bases). Per the germline V gene, CDR1 is SGHAT and CDR2 is FQNNGV. Trimming shortened V by 1 base and J by 1 base, and 10 bases separated the two germline ends. The CDR3 has 15 residues. The chain's CDR3 is CASSLVAGLNYGYTF. Written as DNA, the CDR3 is TGTGCCAGCAGCTTAGTCGCAGGGCTTAACTATGGCTACACCTTC.

This chain joins TRBV29-1 and TRBJ1-4, with TRBD1 as a possible D gene (5 bases). The CDR3 is made up of 14 amino acids. The germline V gene encodes CDR1 SQVTM and CDR2 ANQGSEA. Deletions cut 0 bases from V and 15 bases from J, with 20 bases between. The CDR3 spells CSVEEGDGPGKLFF. CDR3 bases: TGCAGCGTTGAAGAGGGGGACGGCCCAGGGAAGTTGTTTTTT.

The genes are TRBV20-1 and TRBJ1-3; no definite D call. CDR3 length: 14 amino acids. CDR1 DFQATT and CDR2 SNEGSKA come from the germline V gene (reference sequence). Trimming pared 5 bases from V and 0 bases from J, leaving 11 bases between. CDR3 in DNA: TGCAGTGCTGATGACTCGGTCTCTGGAAACACCATATATTTT. This encodes CSADDSVSGNTIYF.

The chain has TRBV19 and TRBJ2-3; D gene unclear. The CDR3 contains 12 residues. Germline V gene lookup returns CDR1 LNHDA and CDR2 SQIVND (reference sequence). V was pared by 6 bases and J by 2 bases, with 6 bases between. This CDR3 is CASSDITDTQYF. In DNA, the CDR3 is TGTGCCAGTAGCGACATCACAGATACGCAGTATTTT.

This chain links TRBV29-1 with TRBJ1-1, with a possible D match to TRBD1 (5 bases). This CDR3 is 11 amino acids long. The germline CDR1 and CDR2 sequences are SQVTM and ANQGSEA. V lost 7 bases and J lost 10, with 16 bases in between. The CDR3 here is CSARDRWAAFF. The DNA of the CDR3 is TGCAGCGCCCGGGACCGGTGGGCAGCTTTCTTT.

The chain employs TRBV20-1 and TRBJ2-7; no clear D gene. CDR1 is DFQATT, CDR2 SNEGSKA, per germline (reference sequence). This CDR3 is 11 amino acids long. V shed 3 bases and J shed 5 bases, with 8 bases lying between them. DNA of the CDR3: TGCAGTGCTAGCCCCGGCAACGAGCAGTACTTC. This sequence encodes CSASPGNEQYF.

The CDR3 spells CASSTRGRKNTEAFF. The CDR3 DNA is TGTGCCAGCAGTACAAGGGGACGGAAGAACACTGAAGCTTTCTTT. This chain uses TRBV6-1 with TRBJ1-1, with a possible D match to TRBD1 (5 bases). V gave up 5 bases and J gave up 1 base, with 14 bases separating them. Germline loops: CDR1 MNHNS, CDR2 SASEGT. The CDR3 has 15 residues.

The J gene is TRBJ2-1, the V gene TRBV20-1; D possibly uses TRBD1 or TRBD2 (5 bases each). Germline CDR1 reads DFQATT; CDR2 reads SNEGSKA (reference sequence). V was trimmed by 3 bases and J by 0 bases, leaving 18 bases between them. This CDR3 spans 17 amino acids. CDR3 amino acids: CSASSFPGTNSYNEQFF. Here the CDR3 DNA reads TGCAGTGCTAGTTCGTTCCCGGGGACGAACTCCTACAATGAGCAGTTCTTC.

The chain couples TRBV7-2 to TRBJ2-3; D possibly corresponds to TRBD1 (6 bases). The CDR3 totals 14 residues. Germline V lookup: CDR1 SGHTA, CDR2 FQGNSA. The germline V and J ends were trimmed by 3 bases and 4 bases, with 11 bases remaining between them. Written as DNA, the CDR3 is TGTGCCAGCAGCTTTGGACAGCAGCCAGATACGCAGTATTTT. Amino acid sequence: CASSFGQQPDTQYF.

The chain links TRBV19 to TRBJ2-7; TRBD2 matches 7 bases. The V gene end was trimmed by 5 bases and the J gene end by 5 bases; junction bases not matched to a gene: 15. CDR1 and CDR2 from the germline V gene are LNHDA and SQIVND (reference sequence). The length of the CDR3 is 16 residues. Written as DNA, the CDR3 is TGTGCCAGTAGTCTCTCCCCGGGGGGTATCAACGACGAGCAGTACTTC. Its translation is CASSLSPGGINDEQYF.

The V gene is TRBV6-1, the J gene TRBJ1-2; weak D call: TRBD1 (5 bases). V was pared by 5 bases and J by 2 bases, with 15 bases between. CDR1 and CDR2 from the germline V gene are MNHNS and SASEGT. This CDR3 is built from 15 residues. For the CDR3, the DNA is TGTGCCAGCAGTAAGGACATGCTCGGAAACTATGGCTACACCTTC. It is translated as CASSKDMLGNYGYTF.

This clonotype was seen more than once but under ten times. The chain carries TRBV7-2 and TRBJ2-7; D is undetermined. The length of the CDR3 is 14 residues. Germline values: CDR1 SGHTA, CDR2 FQGNSA. Trimming left V 5 bases short and J 0 bases short, with 11 bases between. The CDR3, as DNA: TGTGCCAGCAGCCCGCTCCACAGCTCCTACGAGCAGTACTTC. As protein: CASSPLHSSYEQYF.

The CDR3 reads CASTVGGGGANYGYTF. Written as DNA, the CDR3 is TGTGCCAGCACCGTCGGAGGAGGGGGCGCAAACTATGGCTACACCTTC. V is TRBV28 and J is TRBJ1-2; 7 bases agree with TRBD1. The CDR3 length is 16 residues. Germline values: CDR1 MDHEN, CDR2 SYDVKM. Trimming cost V 7 bases and J 2 bases; bases outside gene matches: 13.

This clonotype was found a few times. V usage is TRBV6-6 and J usage is TRBJ2-3, with D perhaps TRBD2 (6 bases). The germline V gene has CDR1 MNHNY and CDR2 SVGAGI (reference sequence). V lost 0 bases and J 2 bases, leaving 12 bases between the germline ends. This CDR3 is built from 16 residues. CDR3 loop: CASSYSRLVDTDTQYF. The CDR3 coding sequence is TGTGCCAGCAGTTACTCCCGACTAGTGGACACAGATACGCAGTATTTT.

This clonotype was seen a few times. The chain employs TRBV4-2 and TRBJ1-2; unclear D gene. There are 14 residues in the CDR3. The germline gives CDR1 LGHNA, CDR2 YNFKEQ. Deletions cut 1 base from V and 4 bases from J, with 10 bases between. For the CDR3, the DNA is TGTGCCAGCAGCCAAGTATCCTCCTCCTATGGCTACACCTTC. It specifies CASSQVSSSYGYTF.

This chain connects TRBV12-3 or TRBV12-4 to TRBJ2-5, with 12 bases matching TRBD2. The ends lost 8 bases at V and 5 bases at J; junction bases unmatched: 6. The CDR3 is 14 residues long. The CDR3 sequence is CASVGLAGSETQYF. The DNA of the CDR3 is TGTGCCAGCGTTGGACTAGCGGGAAGTGAGACCCAGTACTTC.